This T cell receptor (beta chain) was sequenced during a study of patients and donors after allogeneic stem cell transplantation. In TCRdb, the RT-PCR reads were re-called with MiXCR into one record per CDR3 protein. The sample lists about 410,000 distinct CDR3 sequences; under 20% were seen once. At least ten counts were recorded for this clonotype. The TCR sequence derives from a human donor who was either an allogeneic HSCT recipient or a stem cell or donor lymphocyte infusion donor (not recorded which). It is not recorded whose cells these are; they may come from a transplant donor. Specimen: blood, either unsorted or a sorted T cell fraction (not recorded which).

CDR3 amino acids: CASSLGTRETGELFF. The DNA for the CDR3 is TGTGCCAGCAGCTTGGGTACTAGGGAAACCGGGGAGCTGTTTTTT. The chain couples TRBV4-2 to TRBJ2-2; D may be TRBD2 (5 bases). Germline V gene data show CDR1 as LGHNA and CDR2 as YNFKEQ. V lost 5 bases and J 5 bases, leaving 15 bases between the germline ends. The CDR3 consists of 15 residues.